These T cell receptor beta chains were read from a single sample in a study of T cell responses to AZD1222 COVID-19 vaccine. TCRdb keeps only in-frame clones here, not all; method: immunoSEQ multiplex PCR. In the table there are 170,000 or so clones, 85% to 90% of which are singletons. Sequenced here: peripheral blood, sampled 28 days after the second AZD1222 dose. Receptors originate from an adult who received the AZD1222 COVID-19 vaccine. CDR3s include the opening cysteine and the closing phenylalanine or tryptophan. Fields, in order: J gene, D gene, V gene, clone size, CDR3 DNA, CDR3 protein. D genes are given only for firm matches. The size of a clone is reported for some rows only, either as once, few or many, or as a class for expanded clones.

>TRBJ2-5|NA|TRBV5-1|NA
TGCGCCAGCAGCTTGCTTCAGACACAAGAGACCCAGTACTTC
CASSLLQTQETQYF
>TRBJ1-1|NA|TRBV6-5|once
TGTGCCAGCAGTTACCACGGACGACTGGACACTGAAGCTTTCTTT
CASSYHGRLDTEAFF
>TRBJ2-3|TRBD2|TRBV5-1|NA
TGCGCCAGCAGCTTTCTCCCTAGCGGGGGATCCACAGATACGCAGTATTTT
CASSFLPSGGSTDTQYF
>TRBJ2-5|TRBD2|TRBV6-5|NA
TGTGCCAGCAGTTACCATCAGCGGGGGGGGCCAGAGACCCAGTACTTC
CASSYHQRGGPETQYF
>TRBJ2-1|NA|TRBV7-3|once
TGTGCCAGCAGCCTCGCCGCCAAAACCAATGAGCAGTTCTTC
CASSLAAKTNEQFF
>TRBJ2-5|TRBD2|TRBV28|few
TGTGCCAGCAGTTCTGTAGCGGGGGGACCGCAAGAGACCCAGTACTTC
CASSSVAGGPQETQYF
>TRBJ2-2|NA|TRBV21-1|NA
TGTGCCAGCCTCTTTCCCCAGGGTACCGGGGAGCTGTTTTTT
CASLFPQGTGELFF
>TRBJ1-1|NA|TRBV13|NA
TGTGCCAGCAGCTTAGGCGGACAAAACACTGAAGCTTTCTTT
CASSLGGQNTEAFF
>TRBJ2-7|TRBD1|TRBV28|NA
TGTGCCAGCAGTTCCCGGACAGGGCCTACGGTGGGGCAGTACTTC
CASSSRTGPTVGQYF
>TRBJ2-5|TRBD2|TRBV5-1|NA
TGCGCCAGCAGCGTAGCGGGGGAGACCCAGTACTTC
CASSVAGETQYF
>TRBJ1-2|TRBD1|TRBV28|NA
TGTGCCAGCAGAGAAACAGGGGGTAACTATGGCTACACCTTC
CASRETGGNYGYTF
>TRBJ2-7|TRBD1|TRBV18|NA
TGTGCCAGCTCACCATTTAAGACTAAGGACAGGCCAACCTACGAGCAGTACTTC
CASSPFKTKDRPTYEQYF
>TRBJ2-2|NA|TRBV9|NA
TGTGCCAGCAGCGTAGGAACGGGGACCTGGGGCGGGGAGCTGTTTTTT
CASSVGTGTWGGELFF
>TRBJ2-1|NA|TRBV9|NA
TGTGCCAGCAGCGTAGAAGGAGGGGTATATCTCTACAATGAGCAGTTCTTC
CASSVEGGVYLYNEQFF